This passage covers 30 T cell receptor beta chains from one sample sequenced in a study of shared clonotypes between healthy human individuals. Produced via immunoSEQ multiplex PCR; TCRdb's table is partial and in-frame only. The sample includes approximately 2.5 million clones, just over 90% seen only once; the top ten take 0.14%. The material sequenced was naive CD4+ T cells sorted from blood. Subset: CD45RA+ positively selected. The receptors originated from a man younger than 30 in good health.

The chain employs TRBV30 and TRBJ1-4; D is perhaps TRBD1 (5 bases). Germline CDR1 reads GTSNPN; CDR2 reads SVGIG (reference sequence). V shed 0 bases and J shed 7 bases, with 18 bases lying between them. The CDR3 spans 16 residues. The CDR3 sequence is CAWSVKEFGQVEKLFF. The CDR3 DNA reads as TGTGCCTGGAGTGTTAAAGAATTTGGACAAGTTGAAAAACTGTTTTTT.

This chain joins TRBV16 and TRBJ2-1; the D is unclear. Per germline, CDR1 KGHSY and CDR2 FQNENV. The CDR3 is 13 amino acids. V lost 3 bases and J lost 0, with 3 bases in between. The CDR3 DNA reads as TGTGCCAGCAGCCAGACCTCCTACAATGAGCAGTTCTTC. It encodes CASSQTSYNEQFF.

This sequence joins TRBV11-2 and TRBJ2-6; D remains unclear. The CDR3 runs to 14 residues. Trimming removed 1 base from V and 4 bases from J, with 5 bases in between. Germline CDR1 reads SGHAT; CDR2 reads FQNNGV. CDR3 DNA sequence: TGTGCCAGCAGCTTAGCATCCGGGGCCAACGTCCTGACTTTC. Amino acid sequence: CASSLASGANVLTF.

The chain links TRBV18 to TRBJ2-3; D is unclear. The germline gives CDR1 KGHSH, CDR2 LQKENI. CDR3 length: 13 residues. V lost 6 bases, J lost 6 bases, and 13 bases lay in between. The CDR3 DNA reads TGTGCCAGCTCCCCGACGGATCGGGATACGCAGTATTTT. This sequence encodes CASSPTDRDTQYF.

This clone has more than one count but fewer than ten. The chain couples TRBV29-1 to TRBJ1-1; D is possibly TRBD1 (5 bases). This CDR3 spans 13 amino acids. V shed 7 bases and J shed 3 bases, with 15 bases lying between them. CDR1 and CDR2 (germline): SQVTM, ANQGSEA. The CDR3 sequence is CSASGREDTEAFF. The CDR3 DNA is TGCAGCGCCTCGGGCAGGGAAGACACTGAAGCTTTCTTT. The full variable domain, with the rest looked up from reference TRBV29-1 and TRBJ1-1, is SAVISQKPSRDICQRGTSLTIQCQVDSQVTMMFWYRQQPGQSLTLIATANQGSEATYESGFVIDKFPISRPNLTFSTLTVSNMSPEDSSIYLCSASGREDTEAFFGQGTRLTVV.

The chain combines TRBV4-1 with TRBJ2-5; D possibly uses TRBD1 or TRBD2 (6 bases each). Germline CDR1 reads MGHRA; CDR2 reads YSYEKL. This CDR3 has 15 residues. Trimming left V 1 base short and J 4 bases short, with 13 bases between. The CDR3 protein is CASSQGRGARETQYF. In DNA, the CDR3 is TGCGCCAGCAGCCAAGGAAGGGGGGCGAGAGAGACCCAGTACTTC.

This chain links TRBV10-2 with TRBJ2-7; D gene unclear. Trimming removed 0 bases from V and 2 bases from J, with 14 bases in between. The CDR3 is 16 residues long. Germline loops: CDR1 WSHSY, CDR2 SAAADI. The CDR3 sequence is CASSESGSYWTYEQYF. Written as DNA, the CDR3 is TGCGCCAGCAGTGAGTCGGGGTCCTATTGGACCTACGAGCAGTACTTC.

V is TRBV30 and J is TRBJ2-1, with 11 bases lining up with TRBD2. Trimming took 0 bases from V and 16 from J; bases not matched to a gene: 5. The CDR3 extends over 12 amino acids. Looked up from germline, CDR1 is GTSNPN and CDR2 is SVGIG (reference sequence). The CDR3 is CAWSVGLAGGFF. CDR3 nucleotides: TGTGCCTGGAGTGTAGGGCTAGCGGGGGGATTCTTC.

The genes are TRBV19 and TRBJ1-3; D unresolved. Germline V gene data show CDR1 as LNHDA and CDR2 as SQIVND (reference sequence). This CDR3 has 15 residues. Trimming left V 3 bases short and J 0 bases short, with 9 bases between. This CDR3 reads CASSMERLSGNTIYF. CDR3 nucleotides: TGTGCCAGTAGTATGGAACGTCTCTCTGGAAACACCATATATTTT.

The CDR3 nucleotides read TGCGCCAGCAGCCAAGTTAACGGGGAGCTGTTTTTT. It encodes CASSQVNGELFF. The gene calls are TRBV4-3 and TRBJ2-2; the D is unclear. The CDR3 has 12 residues. From germline, CDR1 is LGHNA and CDR2 YSLEER. V lost 1 base and J lost 7, with 4 bases in between.

This chain joins TRBV7-2 and TRBJ2-3; 10 positions match TRBD2. Trimming at V came to 5 bases and at J to 3 bases, leaving 8 bases not matched to a gene. Germline CDR1 is SGHTA and CDR2 is FQGNSA. The CDR3 has 16 amino acids. Written as DNA, the CDR3 is TGTGCCAGCAGCCAATCCGGGACTAGCGCTACAGATACGCAGTATTTT. Translation gives CASSQSGTSATDTQYF.

This clone is a singleton in its sample. The V gene is TRBV5-6, the J gene TRBJ2-2; no clear D. CDR1 SGHDT and CDR2 YYEEEE come from the germline V gene. The V end lost 3 bases, the J end lost 0 bases, and 15 bases lay between the germline ends. This CDR3 is 17 amino acids long. The CDR3 DNA is TGTGCCAGCAGCTCGGAAACACTGGCTCCGAACACCGGGGAGCTGTTTTTT. Protein sequence: CASSSETLAPNTGELFF.

As for this clone: This sample also contains other DNA sequences that code for the same CDR3. This chain joins TRBV6-5 and TRBJ2-2; unclear D gene. CDR1 is MNHEY, CDR2 SVGAGI, per germline. Between the trimmed V and J ends, which lost 6 bases and 4 bases, there was a span of 3 bases. CDR3 length equals 11 residues. The CDR3 here is CASRSTGELFF. CDR3 nucleotides: TGTGCCAGCAGAAGCACCGGGGAGCTGTTTTTT.

As for this clone: The same CDR3 arises from other DNA sequences in this sample as well. V and J are TRBV30 and TRBJ1-2; TRBD1 is a possible D gene (6 bases). The V gene lost 0 bases and the J gene lost 4 bases, with 6 bases spanning the gap. The CDR3 consists of 12 residues. The germline CDR1 and CDR2 sequences are GTSNPN and SVGIG (reference sequence). The CDR3 DNA follows: TGTGCCTGGAGTGTCAGGGGCTATGGCTACACCTTC. It translates to CAWSVRGYGYTF.

This clone was recorded only once. The genes are TRBV5-6 and TRBJ2-7; 9 bases are shared with TRBD2. The V gene's germline CDR1 is SGHDT and CDR2 YYEEEE. The CDR3 totals 16 residues. V lost 4 bases, J lost 2 bases, and 10 bases stayed unmatched. The CDR3: CASSRPLAGPTYEQYF. Written as DNA, the CDR3 is TGTGCCAGCAGCCGCCCGCTAGCGGGACCTACCTACGAGCAGTACTTC.

The chain employs TRBV2 and TRBJ1-2, with unresolved D. CDR1 is SNHLY, CDR2 FYNNEI, per germline. The V end was cut by 6 bases, the J end by 8 bases, with 19 bases between. The CDR3 length is 14 residues. The CDR3 bases are TGTGCCAGCAGAAAAGAGGAGGGTCCGGGCGGCTACACCTTC. This sequence encodes CASRKEEGPGGYTF.

The sample holds one count of this clone. The chain's CDR3 is CASSPTGQGYSPLHF. As DNA, the CDR3 is TGTGCCAGCAGTCCGACGGGACAGGGTTATTCACCCCTCCACTTT. The V gene is TRBV27, the J gene TRBJ1-6; 9 positions agree with TRBD1. The V segment lost 5 bases and the J segment 8 bases; nucleotides outside the gene matches: 7. The CDR3 sequence is 15 residues long. The germline V gene has CDR1 MNHEY and CDR2 SMNVEV (reference sequence).

V usage is TRBV30 and J usage is TRBJ2-7, with 11 bases matching TRBD2. CDR1 is GTSNPN and CDR2 is SVGIG in the germline V gene (reference sequence). The CDR3 spans 15 residues. The V gene end was trimmed by 2 bases and the J gene end by 4 bases; junction bases not matched to a gene: 7. The CDR3 protein is CAWSRFSGGAYEQYF. The CDR3 DNA is TGTGCCTGGAGTCGTTTTAGCGGGGGGGCGTACGAGCAGTACTTC.

Of note for this clone: Distinct nucleotide sequences in the sample also encode this CDR3. The chain has TRBV2 and TRBJ2-2, with no clear D. V was pared by 2 bases and J by 5 bases, with 6 bases between. CDR1 is SNHLY and CDR2 is FYNNEI in the germline V gene. CDR3 length: 13 amino acids. CDR3 amino acids: CASSELGTGELFF. The DNA for the CDR3 is TGTGCCAGCAGTGAACTGGGTACCGGGGAGCTGTTTTTT.

This CDR3 is CASSPRGGDETQYF. In nucleotides, the CDR3 is TGTGCCAGCAGCCCCCGGGGGGGAGACGAGACCCAGTACTTC. The rearrangement links TRBV7-8 to TRBJ2-5; 8 nucleotides line up with TRBD2. J gave up 5 bases and V 5 bases, and 7 bases lay outside the gene matches. The CDR3 consists of 14 residues. CDR1 SGHVS and CDR2 FQNEAQ come from the germline V gene.

The gene calls are TRBV28 and TRBJ2-7; D is perhaps TRBD1 (5 bases). The CDR3 runs 16 residues. Germline V gives CDR1 MDHEN, CDR2 SYDVKM. V lost 1 base and J lost 0, with 13 bases in between. The CDR3 region has the DNA TGTGCCAGCAGTTTATCTTCAGGGTACCCCTCCTACGAGCAGTACTTC. The encoded protein is CASSLSSGYPSYEQYF.

This clone turned up a few times. CDR3 sequence reads: CASSYPGDRDTEAFF. The CDR3 DNA reads as TGTGCCAGTAGTTATCCAGGTGATCGGGACACTGAAGCTTTCTTT. The chain joins TRBV19 to TRBJ1-1; D is unclear. This CDR3 is 15 amino acids long. V was clipped by 5 bases and J by 3 bases, with 16 bases between them. CDR1 is LNHDA, CDR2 SQIVND, per germline (reference sequence).

The genes are TRBV7-2 and TRBJ2-5, with a weak D call TRBD2 (6 bases). The CDR3 is made up of 16 amino acids. Germline values: CDR1 SGHTA, CDR2 FQGNSA. Between the trimmed V and J ends, which lost 5 bases and 2 bases, there was a span of 18 bases. Here the CDR3 reads CASSPLPGSGQETQYF. CDR3 DNA: TGTGCCAGCAGCCCCCTTCCCGGGAGTGGGCAAGAGACCCAGTACTTC.

The gene calls are TRBV2 and TRBJ1-2; the match to TRBD1 covers 9 bases. V lost 4 bases and J lost 5; bases outside the gene matches: 5. Germline V gene sequence: CDR1 SNHLY, CDR2 FYNNEI. The CDR3 runs to 14 residues. Written as DNA, the CDR3 is TGTGCCAGCAGTGCGGAGGGACAGGGATATGGCTACACCTTC. Translation gives CASSAEGQGYGYTF.

This chain uses TRBV29-1 with TRBJ2-1; TRBD1 might be the D (5 bases). This CDR3 has 14 amino acids. Trimming took 5 bases from V and 0 from J, leaving 11 bases between them. The germline gives CDR1 SQVTM, CDR2 ANQGSEA. The CDR3 sequence: CSVQGKNSYNEQFF. The CDR3 bases are TGCAGCGTTCAGGGTAAGAACTCCTACAATGAGCAGTTCTTC.

This clone was seen only once. One end of the junction fails to match germline, which may point to a read error. V gene TRBV27 combines with J gene TRBJ1-4, with a tentative D call TRBD1 (6 bases). Germline V gene data show CDR1 as MNHEY and CDR2 as SMNVEV (reference sequence). CDR3 length: 16 residues. CDR3 nucleotide sequence: TGTGCCAGCAGTCCTAACCCAGGGGCCGGGTCCTCGACCCCGGTTTTT. Translating it yields CASSPNPGAGSSTPVF.

This chain connects TRBV18 to TRBJ1-2, with 7 positions matching TRBD1. This CDR3 contains 14 residues. CDR1 and CDR2 (germline): KGHSH, LQKENI. The trim removed 3 bases at V and 7 bases at J, leaving 8 bases unmatched. The CDR3 loop is CASSPGTEESGYTF. CDR3 bases: TGTGCCAGCTCACCCGGGACAGAAGAGTCTGGCTACACCTTC.

The sample holds one count of this clone. This chain links TRBV14 with TRBJ2-7; D is unclear. Trimming removed 6 bases at V and 6 bases at J, with 15 bases between. CDR3 length equals 13 residues. Germline-derived CDR1 and CDR2 are SGHDN and FVKESK. CDR3 sequence (DNA): TGTGCCAGCAGTCGCCCGGACCTCCCCGAGCAGTACTTC. Protein: CASSRPDLPEQYF.

The chain links TRBV6-5 to TRBJ1-5; D might be TRBD1 (6 bases). The length of the CDR3 is 14 residues. Germline V gives CDR1 MNHEY, CDR2 SVGAGI. Trimming cost V 5 bases and J 4 bases, with 12 bases left between them. This CDR3 reads CASSTSQGNQPQHF. DNA for the CDR3: TGTGCCAGCAGTACCTCACAGGGAAATCAGCCCCAGCATTTT.

This clone was detected once. The V gene is TRBV20-1, the J gene TRBJ2-1, with D hard to call. The CDR3 is made up of 11 amino acids. The V gene lost 0 bases and the J gene lost 15 bases, with 12 bases spanning the gap. Germline CDR1 and CDR2: DFQATT and SNEGSKA (reference sequence). CDR3 protein: CSARDEGPGFF. CDR3 DNA: TGCAGTGCTAGAGATGAAGGCCCCGGGTTCTTC.